These T cell receptor beta chains were read from a single sample in a study of somatic mutations in cytotoxic T cells in rheumatoid arthritis. The protocol was immunoSEQ multiplex PCR, while the TCRdb copy is restricted to in-frame clones and leaves out a portion. The sample contains about 20,000 clones, 86% of which appear only once. Material: CD8+ T cells sorted from blood. Receptors were obtained from a man aged 35 to 55 in good health. Both conserved end residues are part of each CDR3. D genes are given only for firm matches. Part of the rows lack a size; the others show once, few, many or a class for expanded clones.

CDR3nt	CDR3aa	d_gene	len	abundance	v_gene	j_gene
TGCGCCAGCAGCCGAGCCCCCCCCGGGGCCAACGTCCTGACTTTC	CASSRAPPGANVLTF	NA	15	NA	TRBV4-1	TRBJ2-6
TGTGCCAGCAGTTTCTTTGCGGGAGCCTACAATGAGCAGTTCTTC	CASSFFAGAYNEQFF	TRBD2	15	NA	TRBV27	TRBJ2-1
TGTGCCAGCAGCGCGGGACTTACGAACACAGATACGCAGTATTTT	CASSAGLTNTDTQYF	NA	15	NA	TRBV9	TRBJ2-3
TGTGCCAGCAGCCCCAGCGGGGTGGGAGAGACCCAGTACTTC	CASSPSGVGETQYF	TRBD2	14	NA	TRBV13	TRBJ2-5
TGTGCCAGCAGTCGCCCGGGGCCCCAGTACGAGCAGTACTTC	CASSRPGPQYEQYF	NA	14	NA	TRBV28	TRBJ2-7
TGTGCCAGCAGTTGGACTAGCGGAAACACCGGGGAGCTGTTTTTT	CASSWTSGNTGELFF	TRBD2	15	once	TRBV27	TRBJ2-2
TGTGCCAGCCGTTCCCCTCGAGCGGGAGGGCTAGGGGAGCTGTTTTTT	CASRSPRAGGLGELFF	TRBD2	16	NA	TRBV28	TRBJ2-2
TGCGCCAGCAGCTTGTTGGCAGGGGGCTACGAGCAGTACTTC	CASSLLAGGYEQYF	TRBD1	14	NA	TRBV5-1	TRBJ2-7
TGTGCCAGTAGTAGCCCGTTCATGGAGCTTCTTGAGCAGTTCTTC	CASSSPFMELLEQFF	NA	15	NA	TRBV19	TRBJ2-1
TGTGCCAGCAGCTTATTAATGGATTCTGGGGCCAACGTCCTGACTTTC	CASSLLMDSGANVLTF	NA	16	NA	TRBV5-6	TRBJ2-6
TGTGCCAGCAGCGTAGGGCCCGGCTGGGAAGCTTTCTTT	CASSVGPGWEAFF	NA	13	NA	TRBV9	TRBJ1-1
TGTGCCTGGAGCGGGGGGACGGGGAACACTGAAGCTTTCTTT	CAWSGGTGNTEAFF	NA	14	few	TRBV30	TRBJ1-1
TGTGCCAGCAGCGACAGGTACTCTGGAAACACCATATATTTT	CASSDRYSGNTIYF	NA	14	few	TRBV28	TRBJ1-3
TGCGCCAGCAGCACGGCAGGGGCAACTGAAGCTTTCTTT	CASSTAGATEAFF	NA	13	NA	TRBV5-1	TRBJ1-1
TGTGCCAGCAGTTCGGGACAGGCCGTAATTGAGGCCAACGTCCTGACTTTC	CASSSGQAVIEANVLTF	TRBD1	17	NA	TRBV28	TRBJ2-6
TGCGCCAGCAGCTTGGTTCAGGGGGCGAACGAGCAGTACTTC	CASSLVQGANEQYF	TRBD1	14	NA	TRBV5-1	TRBJ2-7
TGTGCCACCAGCAGAGATCGTACTAGCGGGACCACCGGGGAGCTGTTTTTT	CATSRDRTSGTTGELFF	TRBD2	17	NA	TRBV15	TRBJ2-2
TGCGCCAGCAGCCAAGGCGCCACCGCCTACGAGCAGTACTTC	CASSQGATAYEQYF	NA	14	NA	TRBV4-1	TRBJ2-7
TGTGCCAGCAAGACTTCTGACATATACAATGAGCAGTTCTTC	CASKTSDIYNEQFF	NA	14	NA	TRBV2	TRBJ2-1
TGTGCCAGCAGTGACCGGGACAGGCTGTATGGCTACACCTTC	CASSDRDRLYGYTF	TRBD1	14	NA	TRBV25-1	TRBJ1-2
TGTGCCAGCAGTGACCCGCTGGGACACCACGCTACGGTATATGGCTACACCTTC	CASSDPLGHHATVYGYTF	NA	18	NA	TRBV25-1	TRBJ1-2
TGTGCCAGCAGTTACGCCCGGGACAGGGTCCGTAATGAGCAGTTCTTC	CASSYARDRVRNEQFF	TRBD1	16	NA	TRBV6-5	TRBJ2-1
TGCGCCAGCAGTGAGGAGGTCCGGGTGGGCGATACGCAGTATTTT	CASSEEVRVGDTQYF	NA	15	NA	TRBV10-2	TRBJ2-3
TGTGCCAGCAGTGACGAGGGGCTATTCGAAGCTTTCTTT	CASSDEGLFEAFF	NA	13	few	TRBV2	TRBJ1-1
TGTGCCGTCGGGTCCGGACAGGTGCCTTCCTACGAGCAGTACTTC	CAVGSGQVPSYEQYF	TRBD1	15	NA	TRBV6-6	TRBJ2-7
TGTGCCAGCAGGGGGACTTCCCCCTACGAGCAGTACTTC	CASRGTSPYEQYF	NA	13	NA	TRBV2	TRBJ2-7
TGTGCCAGCAGTCAAGACAGGGGTCGTGGCTACACCTTC	CASSQDRGRGYTF	TRBD1	13	few	TRBV27	TRBJ1-2
TGCGCCAGCAGCCAAGATCGTGCAAGGCCTGAAGCTTTCTTT	CASSQDRARPEAFF	NA	14	NA	TRBV4-3	TRBJ1-1